Below, one TCR beta chain is given with its context. PCR was performed using 60 Vbeta and 13 Jbeta primers. Sequenced by immunoSEQ multiplex PCR; TCRdb stores in-frame clones only, minus some. Of some 160,000 clones listed, 60% to 80% are singletons. These data belong to a study of cytomegalovirus exposure and HLA in healthy donors. The material sequenced was PBMCs. The sequence derives from a woman aged 25 to 39 in good health and CMV-seronegative.

The CDR3 DNA sequence: TGTGCCAGCAGTCCCGGACTAGCGGAAGAGACCCAGTACTTC. Its translation: CASSPGLAEETQYF. The chain recombines TRBV2 with TRBJ2-5; 10 bases are shared with TRBD2. The length of the CDR3 is 14 residues. Germline assignment: CDR1 SNHLY and CDR2 FYNNEI. J gave up 3 bases and V 5 bases, and 3 bases lay outside the gene matches.